These 21 T cell receptor beta chains were all obtained from the same sample, sequenced in a study of T cell responses to AZD1222 COVID-19 vaccine. Clones were read by immunoSEQ multiplex PCR, and TCRdb kept only the in-frame ones, dropping some. The table has approximately 190,000 clones, about nine tenths seen once; the top ten hold nearly 1%. The sequences come from peripheral blood, collected on day 0 of AZD1222 vaccination. All receptors derive from an adult in good health.

The rearrangement uses TRBV7-9 and TRBJ1-1, with unresolved D. V was trimmed by 5 bases and J by 8 bases, leaving 9 bases between them. Germline lookup yields CDR1 SEHNR and CDR2 FQNEAQ (reference sequence). This CDR3 is 11 amino acids long. CDR3 loop: CASSAQAEAFF. The CDR3 DNA reads TGTGCCAGCAGCGCTCAAGCAGAAGCTTTCTTT.

This clone was seen a few times. V gene TRBV12-3 or TRBV12-4 combines with J gene TRBJ1-1; D uncertain. CDR3 length: 13 residues. Trimming cost V 6 bases and J 6 bases, with 14 bases left between them. The chain's CDR3 is CASSPYRGAEAFF. The CDR3 nucleotides are TGTGCCAGCAGCCCGTATCGCGGCGCTGAAGCTTTCTTT.

This clone was counted only a few times. The chain combines TRBV3-1 (or the pseudogene TRBV3-2) with TRBJ2-3; 8 bases agree with TRBD1. Trimming took 4 bases from V and 0 from J; bases not matched to a gene: 6. Germline-derived CDR1 and CDR2 are LGHDT and YNNKEL (reference sequence). The CDR3 runs 16 residues. The CDR3 spells CASSRRQGTSTDTQYF. CDR3 sequence (DNA): TGTGCCAGCAGCCGCCGACAGGGGACTAGCACAGATACGCAGTATTTT.

This chain connects TRBV11-2 to TRBJ1-1; D not resolved. The germline CDR1 and CDR2 sequences are SGHAT and FQNNGV. The CDR3 extends over 15 amino acids. V lost 1 base and J lost 6, with 15 bases in between. The CDR3 DNA is TGTGCCAGCAGCTTAGCGTCTTACGGTTTAGCTGAAGCTTTCTTT. It codes for CASSLASYGLAEAFF.

This clone was observed once. This chain uses TRBV7-7 with TRBJ2-1; D is unresolved. Germline V CDR1 and CDR2: SSHAT, FNYEAQ (reference sequence). This CDR3 region has 13 residues. Trimming took 3 bases from V and 5 from J, leaving 8 bases between them. This CDR3 reads CASSFSSHNEQFF. The DNA of the CDR3 is TGTGCCAGCAGCTTTTCTAGTCACAATGAGCAGTTCTTC.

The V call is TRBV7-9, the J call TRBJ2-7, with a weak D call TRBD1 (5 bases). CDR1 SEHNR and CDR2 FQNEAQ come from the germline V gene (reference sequence). V lost 6 bases, J lost 5 bases, and 14 bases lay in between. The CDR3 spans 13 residues. This chain's CDR3 is CASSYQGWDEQYF. The CDR3 region has the DNA TGTGCCAGCAGTTATCAGGGTTGGGACGAGCAGTACTTC.

This rearrangement joins TRBV2 to TRBJ2-5; D gene ambiguous. There are 14 residues in the CDR3. V was clipped by 2 bases and J by 7 bases, with 14 bases between them. Germline assignment: CDR1 SNHLY and CDR2 FYNNEI. The CDR3 loop reads CASSEQNSPGTQYF. CDR3 DNA sequence: TGTGCCAGCAGTGAACAAAATAGCCCAGGGACCCAGTACTTC.

The chain employs TRBV13 and TRBJ1-1, with 9 positions matching TRBD1. Germline assignment: CDR1 PRHDT and CDR2 FYEKMQ (reference sequence). The CDR3 contains 15 residues. V was pared by 1 base and J by 1 base, with 1 base of the junction left unmatched. The CDR3 loop reads CASSLVGQGNTEAFF. In DNA form, the CDR3 reads TGTGCCAGCAGCTTAGTGGGACAGGGGAACACTGAAGCTTTCTTT.

CDR3 sequence (DNA): TGCAGCGTTGAAGGGCAGGGGGAGGCCGGGGAGCTGTTTTTT. Protein sequence: CSVEGQGEAGELFF. The J gene is TRBJ2-2, the V gene TRBV29-1, with D tentatively TRBD1 (7 bases). The CDR3 loop spans 14 amino acids. Germline CDR1 and CDR2: SQVTM and ANQGSEA. Trimming shortened V by 1 base and J by 6 bases, and 12 bases separated the two germline ends.

This clone was seen once. This chain uses TRBV10-3 with TRBJ1-2, with TRBD1 matching over 11 bases. The junction had 8 bases not matched to a gene; V was cut back by 5 bases and J by 0 bases. Germline assignment: CDR1 ENHRY and CDR2 SYGVKD. The length of the CDR3 is 17 residues. CDR3 region: CAISSGTGGGSNYGYTF. As DNA, the CDR3 is TGTGCCATCAGTTCCGGGACAGGGGGTGGATCTAACTATGGCTACACCTTC.

This rearrangement joins TRBV28 to TRBJ2-3, with a possible D match to TRBD2 (5 bases). CDR1 and CDR2 (germline): MDHEN, SYDVKM. V was trimmed by 5 bases and J by 7 bases, leaving 19 bases between them. The CDR3 has 15 amino acids. In DNA form, the CDR3 reads TGTGCCAGCAGTGTCCGGACTGCGCTTGCCCATACGCAGTATTTT. Translating it yields CASSVRTALAHTQYF.

The chain employs TRBV2 and TRBJ1-4; 7 nucleotides line up with TRBD1. CDR3 length equals 18 residues. V was clipped by 3 bases and J by 3 bases; unmatched bases: 13. CDR1 is SNHLY and CDR2 is FYNNEI in the germline V gene. CDR3 coding DNA: TGTGCCAGCAGTGATTTTAAGGGGGCGGCCTTGGCTAATGAAAAACTGTTTTTT. Its translation: CASSDFKGAALANEKLFF.

The chain has TRBV5-4 and TRBJ2-7; D call uncertain. Germline values: CDR1 SGHNT, CDR2 YYREEE (reference sequence). Trimming removed 0 bases from V and 1 base from J, with 8 bases in between. The CDR3 is 14 residues long. The CDR3 DNA follows: TGTGCCAGCAGCTTGGATCCCAGTTCCTACGAGCAGTACTTC. It encodes CASSLDPSSYEQYF.

This clone was counted once. The rearrangement links TRBV19 to TRBJ1-6; 7 nucleotides match TRBD1. The germline gives CDR1 LNHDA, CDR2 SQIVND (reference sequence). This CDR3 has 17 residues. The trim removed 5 bases at V and 7 bases at J, leaving 14 bases unmatched. CDR3 protein: CASSALHWDSENSPLHF. The CDR3, as DNA: TGTGCCAGTAGTGCCCTTCATTGGGACAGCGAGAATTCACCCCTCCACTTT.

This chain links TRBV10-3 with TRBJ2-5, with D perhaps given as TRBD1 or TRBD2 (7 bases each). From germline, CDR1 is ENHRY and CDR2 SYGVKD. V shed 2 bases and J shed 5 bases, with 12 bases lying between them. This CDR3 is built from 14 residues. CDR3 amino acids: CAISERQGGETQYF. The CDR3 DNA reads TGTGCCATCAGTGAGAGGCAGGGGGGGGAGACCCAGTACTTC.

J is TRBJ2-7 and V is TRBV6-5, with D unresolved. V lost 6 bases and J lost 0, with 12 bases in between. CDR3 length: 14 residues. Germline V lookup: CDR1 MNHEY, CDR2 SVGAGI. The CDR3 protein is CASRGPSTSYEQYF. CDR3 sequence (DNA): TGTGCCAGCAGAGGACCCTCAACCTCCTACGAGCAGTACTTC.

The chain carries TRBV5-4 and TRBJ2-7, with 11 bases fitting TRBD2. Germline-derived CDR1 and CDR2 are SGHNT and YYREEE (reference sequence). V trimming: 2 bases; J trimming: 2 bases; junction bases outside the gene matches: 0. The length of the CDR3 is 14 residues. CDR3 DNA sequence: TGTGCCAGCAGCTTTAGCGGGAGGGCCTACGAGCAGTACTTC. It encodes CASSFSGRAYEQYF.

The V call is TRBV27, the J call TRBJ2-5; D gene uncertain. Trimming cost V 4 bases and J 5 bases, with 8 bases left between them. The germline CDR1 and CDR2 sequences are MNHEY and SMNVEV (reference sequence). The CDR3 spans 12 residues. The DNA for the CDR3 is TGTGCCAGCAGTTCATCGGCGGAGACCCAGTACTTC. Translating gives CASSSSAETQYF.

V and J are TRBV29-1 and TRBJ1-5; 7 positions match TRBD1. The CDR3 is made up of 11 amino acids. J lost 12 bases, V lost 6 bases, and 8 bases had no gene match. Germline CDR1 is SQVTM and CDR2 is ANQGSEA. Here the CDR3 reads CSVTDRDSQHF. CDR3 nucleotides: TGCAGCGTCACAGACAGGGATAGCCAGCATTTT.

In regard to this clone: In the same sample, other DNA sequences code for this CDR3. This chain connects TRBV12-3 or TRBV12-4 to TRBJ1-1, with D hard to call. This CDR3 is 12 amino acids long. V was trimmed by 3 bases and J by 1 base, leaving 3 bases between them. The CDR3 coding sequence is TGTGCCAGCAGTTTCGGGAACACTGAAGCTTTCTTT. Its protein product is CASSFGNTEAFF.

This clone has only one observation. The chain is built from TRBV5-8 and TRBJ1-3; D may be TRBD1 (6 bases). Deletions cut 4 bases from V and 0 bases from J, with 11 bases between. The CDR3 length is 15 residues. CDR1 is SGHTS and CDR2 is YDEGEE in the germline V gene. The CDR3 nucleotides read TGTGCCAGCAGCACCAGGGGATACTCTGGAAACACCATATATTTT. Amino acids: CASSTRGYSGNTIYF. The whole variable domain, filled in from reference TRBV5-8 and TRBJ1-3, reads EAGVTQSPTHLIKTRGQQATLRCSPISGHTSVYWYQQALGLGLQFLLWYDEGEERNRGNFPPRFSGRQFPNYSSELNVNALELEDSALYLCASSTRGYSGNTIYFGEGSWLTVV.